The TCR beta chain under discussion was sequenced for a study of blood T cells in healthy people across ages (dated by TCRdb to the mid-2010s). For the wider study: In model experiments, template switching captured about one uniquely barcoded TCR beta cDNA molecule for every two T cells. To track age-related changes in TCR beta repertoire diversity, the study relied on deep sequencing normalized with unique cDNA molecular identifiers. Four age groups were formed from the donors: young (average approximately 16 years), middle-aged (approximately 40), aged (around 68) and long-lived (more than 75). Donors of different ages were randomly distributed across sequencing lanes to avoid experimental bias. Two additional independent replicas of 1 million unique cDNA reads from the same blood draw were analyzed for two donors (one aged 18 to 30 and one aged 80 or older). Here is what the overall study found, with its caveats: Total diversity estimates from one million sequenced T cells were considered lower bounds and underestimates. Because donor CMV infection status was unknown, age-related changes in expanded clonotypes were potentially confounded. Conclusive comparison of naive and antigen-experienced compartments was prevented by the profiling of bulk unsorted PBMCs. Observed TCR beta diversity per million T cells fell roughly linearly with age, and a significant reduction was already apparent by age around 36. Compared with the aged group, the long-lived group had more naive CD4+ T cells, fewer expanded clones and increased TCR diversity, a pattern suggesting age selection. There was a strong correlation between observed TCR beta diversity and the percentage of naive T cells measured by flow cytometry.

Note on this clonotype: No cognate antigen has been identified for it. One base away there is no much larger clone; base qualities are not given.

Library preparation used 5' RACE. The run used an Illumina HiSeq 2500. A second 7 to 11 cycle PCR used a sample-barcoded 5' primer and a J-beta primer mix. Each TCR beta cDNA molecule received a unique molecular identifier from a template-switch 5' adaptor carrying 12 random nucleotides. Each sample yielded at least 2.5 million CDR3-containing paired-end reads. First-strand cDNA was synthesized from all RNA with the Mint cDNA synthesis kit, primed by a TRBC-specific oligonucleotide. All cDNA was treated with uracil-DNA glycosylase and then went through a first 18-cycle PCR with the universal primers M1SS and BC2_uni_R. The original methods were these. Each sample was normalized by randomly selecting 1 million high-quality reads, each carrying a distinct molecular identifier. Instead of being binned into consensus sequences, reads with shared molecular identifiers were discarded. MiTCR, set to a Q25 quality threshold and the strictest error-elimination algorithm, was used for CDR3 identification, clonotype clustering and error correction. Lower-bound total TCR beta diversity was estimated with a nonparametric unseen species model using Euler transformation. TCRdb itself trimmed the public reads at Q25 with fastp, ran MiXCR and retained productive beta chains. Every CDR3 protein is listed once, alongside the most common genes and DNA of its rows. Here the V and J calls rest on TCRdb's processing, not on the authors' analysis. This sample gives about 1,800,000 distinct CDR3 sequences in total; 28% of them show up just once. The top ten constitute more than 6% of the sample.

The donors were about 40 Caucasian individuals from Russia, aged about 6 to 100 years, who were systemically healthy. Each donor gave around 9 milliliters of peripheral blood, collected into EDTA-treated Vacutainer tubes. Ficoll-Paque density-gradient centrifugation was used to isolate PBMCs, with at least 6.5 million per sample. Total RNA, at least 6 micrograms per sample, was extracted from PBMCs with Trizol reagent. For every donor, an aliquot of PBMCs went through flow cytometry to measure the percentages of naive CD45RAhigh/CD27high T cells. CDR1 SGHTA and CDR2 FQGNSA were looked up in the germline V gene. The CDR3 measures 19 amino acids from cysteine to phenylalanine. CDR3 DNA only is kept here, 57 bases in frame from base 1. After removal of 2 bases from V and 5 bases from J, the junction retains 17 bases not matched to a gene.

This TCR was recovered from a woman in her 30s in good health. Sequenced sample: blood. Recombination joined TRBV7-2 with TRBJ2-2, with 7 bases matching TRBD2. This receptor has the CDR3 CASSLRGEAGSGKTGELFF. The nucleotides read TGTGCCAGCAGCTTACGGGGCGAAGCGGGGTCGGGAAAAACCGGGGAGCTGTTTTTT.